This T cell receptor (beta chain) was observed in a study of prognosis after radiotherapy for stage I lung cancer. The TCR beta CDR3 region was amplified from genomic DNA, with two rounds of multiplex PCR being used for the amplification. Every TRBV and TRBJ gene had its own specific primer in first-round PCR. TCRdb redid the calling of the multiplex PCR reads with MiXCR, one entry per CDR3 protein. The profile shows roughly 20,000 distinct CDR3 sequences, roughly two fifths of them singletons. This specimen consisted of PBMCs, obtained before or after stereotactic body radiation therapy (not recorded which). This TCR derives from a donor of 50 years or more with non-small cell lung cancer.

Here the CDR3 DNA reads TGTGCCAGCCGCCCGAGCGGGGCGTACCAAGAGACCCAGTACTTC. This gives the protein CASRPSGAYQETQYF. This sequence joins TRBV6-1 and TRBJ2-5; 7 nucleotides line up with TRBD2. Germline V gene sequence: CDR1 MNHNS, CDR2 SASEGT. The V gene end was trimmed by 8 bases and the J gene end by 0 bases; junction bases not matched to a gene: 9. The CDR3 is 15 amino acids.